This TCR beta chain derives from a study of long-term antiretroviral therapy in people with HIV. Broader study findings: Narrower CDR3 length ranges marked HIV repertoires relative to controls.

About this clone: What it binds is not known.

Samples were assayed with immunoSEQ v3.0 at survey level. This table comes from immunoSEQ multiplex PCR, and its TCRdb copy is limited to in-frame clones, with some not included. The data show 29,000 or so clones, with roughly 96% seen just once and around 7.9% held by the top ten. Germline trimming cut 6 bases from V and 7 bases from J; bases unmatched to any gene: 5. The CDR3 sequence is 13 residues long. In germline, CDR1 is ENHRY, CDR2 SYGVKD. A minimum of one pre-ART and two post-ART PBMC samples existed for each donor. Treatment locations for all participants with HIV were in the United States. Before they underwent DNA extraction, samples held roughly 0.95-10 million cryopreserved PBMC.

The J gene is TRBJ1-1, the V gene TRBV10-3; 10 bases are a match to TRBD1. The sequenced sample was unsorted PBMCs, obtained 5.3 years after starting antiretroviral therapy. This TCR was recovered from a man aged 30 to 45 with HIV. Here the CDR3 reads CAIRGQGSGEAFF. CDR3 DNA: TGTGCCATCAGGGGACAGGGGTCTGGTGAAGCTTTCTTT.